This TCR beta chain was recovered during a study of CD8 T cells in Susac syndrome. cDNA came from approximately 0.5 to 1 ug RNA primed by random hexamers. TCRdb re-analysed the immunoSEQ multiplex PCR reads in MiXCR, keeping a single row per CDR3 protein. The sample lists over 70,000 distinct CDR3 sequences; roughly 95% were seen once. The germline V and J ends were trimmed by 3 bases and 0 bases, with 4 bases remaining between them. The CDR3 sequence is 12 residues long. CDR1 is DFQATT, CDR2 SNEGSKA, per germline (reference sequence). The receptor was isolated from a human donor with Susac syndrome. The rearrangement uses TRBV20-1 and TRBJ2-3, with no clear D. The sequenced sample consisted of CD8+ T cells from PBMCs. This chain's CDR3 is CSARRSTDTQYF. The CDR3, as DNA: TGCAGTGCTAGGAGGAGCACAGATACGCAGTATTTT.